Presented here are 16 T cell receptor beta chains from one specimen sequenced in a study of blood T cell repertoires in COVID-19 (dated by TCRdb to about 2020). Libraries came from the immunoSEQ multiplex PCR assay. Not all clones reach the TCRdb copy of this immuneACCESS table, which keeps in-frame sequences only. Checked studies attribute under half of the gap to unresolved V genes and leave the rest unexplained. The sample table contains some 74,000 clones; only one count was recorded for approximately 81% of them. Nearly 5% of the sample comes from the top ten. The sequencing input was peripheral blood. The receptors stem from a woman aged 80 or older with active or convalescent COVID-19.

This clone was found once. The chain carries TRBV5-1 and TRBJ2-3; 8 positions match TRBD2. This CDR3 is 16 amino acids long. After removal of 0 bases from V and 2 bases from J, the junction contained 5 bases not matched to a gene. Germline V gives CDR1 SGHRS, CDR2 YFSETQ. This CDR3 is CASSLVVGGDTDTQYF. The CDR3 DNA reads TGCGCCAGCAGCTTGGTTGTCGGGGGGGACACAGATACGCAGTATTTT.

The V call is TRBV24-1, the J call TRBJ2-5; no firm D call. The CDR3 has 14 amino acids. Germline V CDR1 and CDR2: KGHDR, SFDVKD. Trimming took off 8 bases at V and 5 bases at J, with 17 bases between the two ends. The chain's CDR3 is CATKSGALSETQYF. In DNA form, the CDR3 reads TGTGCCACCAAAAGTGGAGCGCTTTCGGAGACCCAGTACTTC.

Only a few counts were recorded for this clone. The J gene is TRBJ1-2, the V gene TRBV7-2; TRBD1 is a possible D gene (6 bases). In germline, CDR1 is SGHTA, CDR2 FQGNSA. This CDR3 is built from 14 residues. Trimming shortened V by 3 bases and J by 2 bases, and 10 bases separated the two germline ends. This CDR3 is CASSLDSPNYGYTF. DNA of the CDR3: TGTGCCAGCAGCTTGGACAGCCCCAACTATGGCTACACCTTC.

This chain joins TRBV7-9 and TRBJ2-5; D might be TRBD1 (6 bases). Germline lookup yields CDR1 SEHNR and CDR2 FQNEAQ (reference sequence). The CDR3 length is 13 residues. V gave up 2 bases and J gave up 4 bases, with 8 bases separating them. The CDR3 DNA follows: TGTGCCAGCAGCTTAACAGGGTTAGAGACCCAGTACTTC. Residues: CASSLTGLETQYF.

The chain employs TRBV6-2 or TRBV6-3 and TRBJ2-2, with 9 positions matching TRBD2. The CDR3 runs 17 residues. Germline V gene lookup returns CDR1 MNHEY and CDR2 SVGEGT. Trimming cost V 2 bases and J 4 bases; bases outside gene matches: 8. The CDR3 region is CASSYMAGGPVTGELFF. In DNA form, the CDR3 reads TGTGCCAGCAGTTACATGGCGGGAGGGCCGGTCACCGGGGAGCTGTTTTTT.

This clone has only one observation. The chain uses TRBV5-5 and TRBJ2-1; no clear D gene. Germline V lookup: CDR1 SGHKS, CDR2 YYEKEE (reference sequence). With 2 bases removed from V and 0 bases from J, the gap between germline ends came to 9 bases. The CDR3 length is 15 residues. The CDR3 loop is CASSFEDLSYNEQFF. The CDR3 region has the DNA TGTGCCAGCAGCTTCGAGGATCTCTCCTACAATGAGCAGTTCTTC.

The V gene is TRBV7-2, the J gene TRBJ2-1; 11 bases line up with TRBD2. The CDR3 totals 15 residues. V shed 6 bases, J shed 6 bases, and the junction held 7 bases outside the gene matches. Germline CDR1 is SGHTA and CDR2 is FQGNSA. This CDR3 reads CASRDSGGAVNEQFF. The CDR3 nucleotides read TGTGCCAGCAGGGATAGCGGGGGGGCTGTCAATGAGCAGTTCTTC.

The CDR3 is CAISEPPRGLHGELFF. For the CDR3, the DNA is TGTGCCATCAGTGAGCCACCCAGGGGGTTACACGGGGAGCTGTTTTTT. The V gene is TRBV10-3, the J gene TRBJ2-2; 7 bases line up with TRBD1. Germline CDR1 is ENHRY and CDR2 is SYGVKD. The CDR3 has 16 amino acids. V gave up 2 bases and J gave up 7 bases; unmatched junction bases: 10.

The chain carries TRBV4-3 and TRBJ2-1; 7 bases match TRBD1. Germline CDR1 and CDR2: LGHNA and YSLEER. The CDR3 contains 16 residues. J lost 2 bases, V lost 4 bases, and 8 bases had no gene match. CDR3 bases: TGCGCCAGCAGCCGCCTCTTTCAGGGGGCCTACAATGAGCAGTTCTTC. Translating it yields CASSRLFQGAYNEQFF.

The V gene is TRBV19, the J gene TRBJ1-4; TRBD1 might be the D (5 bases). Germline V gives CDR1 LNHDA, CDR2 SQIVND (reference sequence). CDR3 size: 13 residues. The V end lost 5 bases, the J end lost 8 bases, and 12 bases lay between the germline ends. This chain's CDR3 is CASSDQQGEKLFF. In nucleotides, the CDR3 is TGTGCCAGTAGTGATCAGCAGGGAGAAAAACTGTTTTTT.

The chain's CDR3 is CASSQWAGQGTQYF. The DNA for the CDR3 is TGTGCCAGCAGCCAATGGGCGGGACAGGGGACCCAGTACTTC. V and J are TRBV3-1 (or the pseudogene TRBV3-2) and TRBJ2-5, with 9 bases aligning to TRBD1. V lost 2 bases, J lost 7 bases, and 5 bases stayed unmatched. The CDR3 loop spans 14 amino acids. The germline CDR1 and CDR2 sequences are LGHDT and YNNKEL (reference sequence).

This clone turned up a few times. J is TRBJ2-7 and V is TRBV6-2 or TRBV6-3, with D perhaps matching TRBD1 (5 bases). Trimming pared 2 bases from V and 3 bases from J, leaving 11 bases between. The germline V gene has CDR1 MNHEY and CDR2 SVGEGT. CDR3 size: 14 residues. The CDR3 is CASSYLRVGYEQYF. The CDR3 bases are TGTGCCAGCAGTTACCTCAGGGTAGGCTACGAGCAGTACTTC.

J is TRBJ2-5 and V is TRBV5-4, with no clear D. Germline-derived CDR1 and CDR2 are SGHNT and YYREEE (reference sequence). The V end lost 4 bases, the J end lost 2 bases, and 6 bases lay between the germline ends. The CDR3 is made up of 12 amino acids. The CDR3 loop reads CASSQVQETQYF. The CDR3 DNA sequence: TGTGCCAGCAGCCAGGTACAAGAGACCCAGTACTTC.

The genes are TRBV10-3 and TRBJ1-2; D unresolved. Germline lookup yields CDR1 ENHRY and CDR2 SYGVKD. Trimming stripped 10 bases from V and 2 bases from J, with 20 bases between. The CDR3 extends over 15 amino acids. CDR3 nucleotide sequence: TGTGCCACCATAACCCCGGGTCGAATAAACTATGGCTACACCTTC. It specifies CATITPGRINYGYTF.

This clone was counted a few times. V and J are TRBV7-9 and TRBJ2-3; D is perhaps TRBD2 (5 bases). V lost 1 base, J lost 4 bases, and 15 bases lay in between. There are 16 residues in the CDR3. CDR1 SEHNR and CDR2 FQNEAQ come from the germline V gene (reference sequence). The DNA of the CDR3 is TGTGCCAGCAGCTTAGGACCCGGGGTCGGGGCAGATACGCAGTATTTT. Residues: CASSLGPGVGADTQYF. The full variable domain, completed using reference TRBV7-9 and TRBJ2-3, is DTGVSQNPRHKITKRGQNVTFRCDPISEHNRLYWYRQTLGQGPEFLTYFQNEAQLEKSRLLSDRFSAERPKGSFSTLEIQRTEQGDSAMYLCASSLGPGVGADTQYFGPGTRLTVL.

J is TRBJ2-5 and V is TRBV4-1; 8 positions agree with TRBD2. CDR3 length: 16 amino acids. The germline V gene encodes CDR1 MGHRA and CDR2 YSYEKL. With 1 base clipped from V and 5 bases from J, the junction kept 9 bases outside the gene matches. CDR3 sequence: CASSQGGGGPWETQYF. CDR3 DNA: TGCGCCAGCAGCCAAGGGGGCGGGGGGCCTTGGGAGACCCAGTACTTC.